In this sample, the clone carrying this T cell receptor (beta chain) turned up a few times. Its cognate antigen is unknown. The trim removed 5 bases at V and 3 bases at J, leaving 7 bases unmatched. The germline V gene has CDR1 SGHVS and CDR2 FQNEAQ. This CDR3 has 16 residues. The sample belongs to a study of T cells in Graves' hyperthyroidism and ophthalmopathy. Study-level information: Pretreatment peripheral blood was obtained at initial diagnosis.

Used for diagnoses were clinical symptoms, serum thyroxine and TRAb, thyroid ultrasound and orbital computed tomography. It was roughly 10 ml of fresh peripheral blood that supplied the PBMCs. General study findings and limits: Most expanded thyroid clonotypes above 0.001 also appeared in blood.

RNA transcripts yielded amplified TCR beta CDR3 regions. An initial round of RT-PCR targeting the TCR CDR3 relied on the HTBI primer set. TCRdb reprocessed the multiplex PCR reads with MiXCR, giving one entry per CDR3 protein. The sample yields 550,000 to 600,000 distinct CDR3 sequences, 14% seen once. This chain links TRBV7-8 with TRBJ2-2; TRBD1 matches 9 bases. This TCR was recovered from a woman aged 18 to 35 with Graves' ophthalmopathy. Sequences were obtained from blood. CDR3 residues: CASSPLQGADTGELFF. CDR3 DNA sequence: TGTGCCAGCAGCCCGCTACAGGGGGCGGACACCGGGGAGCTGTTTTTT. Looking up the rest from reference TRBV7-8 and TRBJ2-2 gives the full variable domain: GAGVSQSPRYKVAKRGQDVALRCDPISGHVSLFWYQQALGQGPEFLTYFQNEAQLDKSGLPSDRFFAERPEGSVSTLKIQRTQQEDSAVYLCASSPLQGADTGELFFGEGSRLTVL.